Listed here are 30 T cell receptor beta chains from one sample, sequenced in a study of shared clonotypes between healthy human individuals. TCRdb's table, derived via immunoSEQ multiplex PCR, lists solely in-frame clones and lacks some. The data show some 2,400,000 clones, approximately 95% seen once. Sequenced: naive CD4+ T cells sorted from blood. Subset defined: CD45RA+ positively selected. The receptors originated from a young man in good health.

The chain employs TRBV27 and TRBJ2-7; maybe TRBD2 (5 bases). The CDR3 totals 14 residues. The V and J ends lost 4 bases and 2 bases respectively, with 12 bases between them. Germline values: CDR1 MNHEY, CDR2 SMNVEV (reference sequence). CDR3 loop: CASSSAGPTYEQYF. CDR3 nucleotides: TGTGCCAGCAGTTCGGCGGGTCCTACCTACGAGCAGTACTTC.

This clone was detected once. The rearrangement joins TRBV6-1 to TRBJ1-4, with TRBD1 identical over 8 bases. Germline V lookup: CDR1 MNHNS, CDR2 SASEGT. The length of the CDR3 is 13 residues. J lost 3 bases, V lost 8 bases, and 2 bases had no gene match. CDR3 nucleotides: TGTGCCAGCTTGACAGGGGCTAATGAAAAACTGTTTTTT. It translates to CASLTGANEKLFF.

For this clone: The sample holds other DNA sequences that translate to the same CDR3. This chain uses TRBV6-6 with TRBJ1-1; 8 nucleotides line up with TRBD1. The CDR3 has 14 residues. The junction had 1 base not matched to a gene; V was cut back by 2 bases and J by 2 bases. The germline V gene encodes CDR1 MNHNY and CDR2 SVGAGI (reference sequence). The DNA for the CDR3 is TGTGCCAGCAGTTACGGGACAGGAAACACTGAAGCTTTCTTT. This translates into CASSYGTGNTEAFF.

Comment on this clone: Other nucleotide sequences in the sample specify the same CDR3. The V gene is TRBV5-1, the J gene TRBJ1-2; D perhaps matches TRBD1 (5 bases). Germline V CDR1 and CDR2: SGHRS, YFSETQ. This CDR3 spans 13 amino acids. Between the trimmed V and J ends, which lost 0 bases and 6 bases, there was a span of 9 bases. The CDR3 bases are TGCGCCAGCAGCTTGGGCAGGGTGGATGGCTACACCTTC. Its protein product is CASSLGRVDGYTF.

This chain joins TRBV7-9 and TRBJ2-3; 11 bases fit TRBD2. V lost 4 bases, J lost 2 bases, and 5 bases stayed unmatched. Looked up from germline, CDR1 is SEHNR and CDR2 is FQNEAQ (reference sequence). This CDR3 spans 16 amino acids. CDR3 bases: TGTGCCAGCAGCTCGCAGACTAGCGGGGCCACAGATACGCAGTATTTT. Translating it yields CASSSQTSGATDTQYF.

This clone was recorded a few times. Other DNA sequences in the sample encode the same CDR3. The chain employs TRBV11-2 and TRBJ1-2; D unclear. Germline values: CDR1 SGHAT, CDR2 FQNNGV. The CDR3 is 11 residues long. V lost 1 base and J lost 8, with 5 bases in between. The CDR3 region has the DNA TGTGCCAGCAGCTTAGGGGTAGGCTACACCTTC. Encoded protein: CASSLGVGYTF.

On this clone: This sample includes further DNA sequences coding for the same CDR3. V and J are TRBV10-3 and TRBJ2-5, with D possibly called TRBD1 or TRBD2 (5 bases each). The CDR3 has 15 residues. The V gene's germline CDR1 is ENHRY and CDR2 SYGVKD. V lost 0 bases to trimming and J lost 1 base, with 9 bases between them. CDR3 residues: CAISESGTSQETQYF. In DNA, the CDR3 is TGTGCCATCAGTGAGTCTGGGACCTCCCAAGAGACCCAGTACTTC.

The chain is built from TRBV28 and TRBJ1-5; the D gene is possibly TRBD1 (6 bases). The CDR3 extends over 21 amino acids. CDR1 and CDR2 (germline): MDHEN, SYDVKM. V was trimmed by 6 bases and J by 3 bases, leaving 33 bases between them. CDR3 bases: TGTGCCAGCAGCCCCTACGGCTTCGGGGGACGCCAAGGGGGTTACAATCAGCCCCAGCATTTT. This gives the protein CASSPYGFGGRQGGYNQPQHF.

Remarks on this clone: One end of the junction varies from germline; a read error may be responsible. The CDR3 loop reads CASSLVGTPYEGQYF. The CDR3 nucleotides are TGTGCTAGCAGCTTAGTAGGCACCCCGTACGAGGGCCAGTACTTC. V and J are TRBV7-7 and TRBJ2-5; D is perhaps TRBD2 (5 bases). The CDR3 loop spans 15 amino acids. Per germline, CDR1 SSHAT and CDR2 FNYEAQ (reference sequence). Full variable domain (missing parts from reference TRBV7-7 and TRBJ2-5): GAGVSQSPRYKVTKRGQDVTLRCDPISSHATLYWYQQALGQGPEFLTYFNYEAQPDKSGLPSDRFSAERPEGSISTLTIQRTEQRDSAMYRCASSLVGTPYEGQYFGPGTRLLVL.

The chain is built from TRBV4-3 and TRBJ2-5, with 7 bases that match TRBD2. The germline CDR1 and CDR2 sequences are LGHNA and YSLEER. Trimming cost V 1 base and J 5 bases; bases outside gene matches: 10. The CDR3 covers 16 residues. CDR3 in amino acids: CASSQVGGRAGETQYF. For the CDR3, the DNA is TGCGCCAGCAGCCAAGTAGGAGGGAGGGCCGGGGAGACCCAGTACTTC.

The CDR3 loop is CASSLEASGSLYEQYF. CDR3 nucleotide sequence: TGTGCCAGCAGCTTAGAGGCTAGCGGGAGCCTCTACGAGCAGTACTTC. The chain has TRBV7-2 and TRBJ2-7, with 10 nucleotides matching TRBD2. V lost 1 base, J lost 3 bases, and 6 bases stayed unmatched. Germline CDR1 SGHTA, CDR2 FQGNSA. The CDR3 loop spans 16 amino acids.

This chain joins TRBV10-3 and TRBJ2-3; the match to TRBD2 covers 12 bases. The CDR3 is made up of 17 amino acids. The ends lost 3 bases at V and 4 bases at J; junction bases unmatched: 8. Germline CDR1 and CDR2: ENHRY and SYGVKD. The CDR3: CAISDSLAGGKADTQYF. CDR3 DNA: TGTGCCATCAGTGATTCCCTAGCGGGAGGGAAGGCAGATACGCAGTATTTT.

The chain couples TRBV6-6 to TRBJ2-7, with a weak D call TRBD1 (5 bases). Germline V gene data show CDR1 as MNHNY and CDR2 as SVGAGI (reference sequence). The CDR3 runs 14 residues. V was cut by 6 bases and J by 2 bases, with 14 bases left in between. CDR3 in amino acids: CASSLGHLTYEQYF. The CDR3 DNA reads TGTGCCAGCAGCCTCGGACACTTAACCTACGAGCAGTACTTC.

This clone was recorded once. This rearrangement joins TRBV6-1 to TRBJ1-2; tentatively, D is TRBD1 (5 bases). The germline V gene encodes CDR1 MNHNS and CDR2 SASEGT. The length of the CDR3 is 14 residues. V shed 5 bases and J shed 3 bases, with 13 bases lying between them. This CDR3 is CASSRGREDYGYTF. The CDR3 nucleotides read TGTGCCAGCAGTCGGGGCAGGGAGGACTATGGCTACACCTTC.

The chain recombines TRBV28 with TRBJ1-2; TRBD1 aligns across 7 bases. The germline gives CDR1 MDHEN, CDR2 SYDVKM. There are 13 residues in the CDR3. Losses at the gene ends were 6 bases for V and 4 bases for J; bases not matched to a gene: 5. DNA of the CDR3: TGTGCCAGCAGACGGACAGGACCCTATGGCTACACCTTC. Residues: CASRRTGPYGYTF.

V is TRBV19 and J is TRBJ1-5; TRBD1 might be the D (6 bases). The V end lost 0 bases, the J end lost 1 base, and 10 bases lay between the germline ends. Germline CDR1 reads LNHDA; CDR2 reads SQIVND (reference sequence). The length of the CDR3 is 16 residues. CDR3 nucleotide sequence: TGTGCCAGTAGTATAGAGGCAGGACAGAGCAATCAGCCCCAGCATTTT. Translated: CASSIEAGQSNQPQHF.

This chain joins TRBV11-2 and TRBJ2-7; no firm D call. The V end was cut by 1 base, the J end by 6 bases, with 10 bases between. The CDR3 length is 13 residues. The germline V gene encodes CDR1 SGHAT and CDR2 FQNNGV. In DNA, the CDR3 is TGTGCCAGCAGCTTAGTATTGGGATCCGAGCAGTACTTC. This sequence encodes CASSLVLGSEQYF.

The chain employs TRBV9 and TRBJ2-1, with no clear D. The CDR3 sequence is 14 residues long. Per the germline V gene, CDR1 is SGDLS and CDR2 is YYNGEE. V lost 3 bases, J lost 9 bases, and 16 bases lay in between. The CDR3 here is CASSARLGFGEQFF. As DNA, the CDR3 is TGTGCCAGCAGCGCCCGACTCGGGTTCGGTGAGCAGTTCTTC.

The chain couples TRBV2 to TRBJ1-1, with D tentatively TRBD1 (6 bases). Trimming removed 7 bases from V and 4 bases from J, with 16 bases in between. CDR3 size: 14 residues. CDR1 is SNHLY and CDR2 is FYNNEI in the germline V gene. For the CDR3, the DNA is TGTGCCAGCACCCCCGGGGGCAGGAGCACTGAAGCTTTCTTT. Its translation is CASTPGGRSTEAFF. Together with reference TRBV2 and TRBJ1-1, the CDR3 gives the full variable domain: EPEVTQTPSHQVTQMGQEVILRCVPISNHLYFYWYRQILGQKVEFLVSFYNNEISEKSEIFDDQFSVERPDGSNFTLKIRSTKLEDSAMYFCASTPGGRSTEAFFGQGTRLTVV.

This clone was seen once. V gene TRBV5-6 combines with J gene TRBJ1-5, with a possible D match to TRBD1 (5 bases). Germline V CDR1 and CDR2: SGHDT, YYEEEE. There are 15 residues in the CDR3. V was trimmed by 1 base and J by 4 bases, leaving 12 bases between them. The DNA of the CDR3 is TGTGCCAGCAGCTTGAGGTTGGCAGGGAATCAGCCCCAGCATTTT. Its protein is CASSLRLAGNQPQHF.

The rearrangement joins TRBV28 to TRBJ2-1; D gene ambiguous. The CDR3 has 9 amino acids. Germline V CDR1 and CDR2: MDHEN, SYDVKM. V was shortened by 8 bases and J by 11 bases, with 7 bases between the two germline ends. CDR3 DNA sequence: TGTGCCAGCCCGCAGCAGCAGTTCTTC. Residues: CASPQQQFF.

The chain couples TRBV30 to TRBJ1-2; possibly TRBD1 for D (5 bases). The CDR3 runs to 13 residues. V shed 3 bases and J shed 2 bases, with 10 bases lying between them. The germline CDR1 and CDR2 sequences are GTSNPN and SVGIG (reference sequence). The chain's CDR3 is CAWRRGSNYGYTF. CDR3 nucleotide sequence: TGTGCCTGGAGGAGGGGATCGAACTATGGCTACACCTTC.

The chain recombines TRBV6-4 with TRBJ2-5; TRBD2 is a possible D gene (6 bases). The CDR3 loop spans 17 amino acids. Trimming left V 8 bases short and J 5 bases short, with 27 bases between. Germline lookup yields CDR1 MRHNA and CDR2 SNTAGT. DNA for the CDR3: TGTGCCAGCGGGCTTTTGGAGGGGATGAGAGGGTTGGAGACCCAGTACTTC. Translating it yields CASGLLEGMRGLETQYF.

This clone was seen just once. The chain links TRBV30 to TRBJ1-5; TRBD1 matches 10 bases. There are 15 residues in the CDR3. V dropped 2 bases and J dropped 3; count of bases not matched to a gene: 4. CDR1 is GTSNPN, CDR2 SVGIG, per germline (reference sequence). CDR3 bases: TGTGCCTGGAGTTTAGGGACAGGGGCCAATCAGCCCCAGCATTTT. Its translation is CAWSLGTGANQPQHF.

This sequence joins TRBV5-1 and TRBJ2-7; unclear D gene. V was clipped by 0 bases and J by 3 bases, with 13 bases between them. Germline V gives CDR1 SGHRS, CDR2 YFSETQ. This CDR3 has 15 residues. The CDR3 spells CASSLGGKLLYEQYF. The CDR3 nucleotides read TGCGCCAGCAGCTTGGGGGGAAAACTTCTCTACGAGCAGTACTTC.

The chain carries TRBV5-1 and TRBJ1-1; D not resolved. Trimming stripped 0 bases from V and 5 bases from J, with 11 bases between. The CDR3 loop spans 14 amino acids. Germline V gene data show CDR1 as SGHRS and CDR2 as YFSETQ. The CDR3 is CASSLVSDHTEAFF. The CDR3 nucleotides are TGCGCCAGCAGCTTGGTAAGCGACCATACTGAAGCTTTCTTT.

The chain combines TRBV10-3 with TRBJ2-7; D tentatively fits TRBD1 or TRBD2 (5 bases each). There are 17 residues in the CDR3. Germline CDR1 is ENHRY and CDR2 is SYGVKD. The V end was cut by 6 bases, the J end by 1 base, with 22 bases between. CDR3 protein: CAISLRSDRGGSYEQYF. CDR3 in DNA: TGTGCCATCAGCCTCCGGAGCGACCGGGGCGGTTCCTACGAGCAGTACTTC.

Remarks on this clone: Other DNA sequences of this sample code for an identical CDR3. The CDR3 spells CASSTSGTTTDTQYF. CDR3 DNA sequence: TGTGCCAGTAGTACCTCCGGGACTACCACAGATACGCAGTATTTT. V gene TRBV19 combines with J gene TRBJ2-3; 7 bases are shared with TRBD2. Germline V gene data show CDR1 as LNHDA and CDR2 as SQIVND (reference sequence). Losses at the gene ends were 4 bases for V and 2 bases for J; bases not matched to a gene: 6. CDR3 length: 15 residues.

V gene TRBV7-2 combines with J gene TRBJ2-3; no clear D gene. The CDR3 has 16 residues. V dropped 7 bases and J dropped 2 bases, with 19 bases sitting between them. CDR1 and CDR2 (germline): SGHTA, FQGNSA. The DNA for the CDR3 is TGTGCCAGCACAGGATCTCTTCTGTTGAACACAGATACGCAGTATTTT. This translates into CASTGSLLLNTDTQYF.

The chain couples TRBV4-3 to TRBJ2-2, with D perhaps TRBD1 (5 bases). CDR1 and CDR2 (germline): LGHNA, YSLEER. CDR3 length: 16 amino acids. Between the trimmed V and J ends, which lost 0 bases and 7 bases, there was a span of 15 bases. The CDR3 region is CASSQDPGLLIGELFF. In nucleotides, the CDR3 is TGCGCCAGCAGCCAAGATCCAGGGCTACTGATCGGGGAGCTGTTTTTT.